The rows below give T cell receptor beta chains drawn from one sample of a study of cytomegalovirus exposure and HLA in healthy donors. Sequencing used immunoSEQ multiplex PCR; TCRdb keeps in-frame clones, though not all of them. The sample includes over 200,000 clones, 80% to 85% seen only once; the top ten take over 12%. Sequenced sample: PBMCs. Every receptor here comes from a woman aged 25 to 39 in good health and CMV-seropositive. The CDR3 runs from the conserved cysteine through the conserved F or W. The order of the fields is D gene, clone size, J gene, V gene, CDR3 DNA, CDR3 protein. D genes are given only for firm matches. Only some rows state a clone size, as once, few, many or a class for expanded clones.

D: .
size: few
J: TRBJ1-2
V: TRBV5-4
DNA: TGTGCCAGCAGCCCGAGGGACTATGGCTACACCTTC
CDR3: CASSPRDYGYTF

D: .
size: .
J: TRBJ1-2
V: TRBV7-2
DNA: TGTGCCAGCACCCAAACATTCCTGACTGCCTATGGCTACACCTTC
CDR3: CASTQTFLTAYGYTF

D: .
size: .
J: TRBJ2-7
V: TRBV4-1
DNA: TGCGCCAGCAGCCAAGCCGGAGACTACGAGCAGTACTTC
CDR3: CASSQAGDYEQYF

D: .
size: .
J: TRBJ1-2
V: TRBV7-2
DNA: TGTGCCAGCAGCTTAGTTGGTGGTAGGGGCTACACCTTC
CDR3: CASSLVGGRGYTF

D: .
size: .
J: TRBJ2-5
V: TRBV27
DNA: TGTGCCAGCAGTTTTGGTAGCGCGGAGACCCAGTACTTC
CDR3: CASSFGSAETQYF

D: .
size: .
J: TRBJ2-7
V: TRBV6-1
DNA: TGTGCCAGCACCTCAAGTGGGGTTGGGGAGCAGTACTTC
CDR3: CASTSSGVGEQYF

D: TRBD2
size: .
J: TRBJ2-1
V: TRBV5-1
DNA: TGCGCCAGCAGCCTAGACGGACTAGCGGTTTACAATGAGCAGTTCTTC
CDR3: CASSLDGLAVYNEQFF

D: .
size: .
J: TRBJ2-1
V: TRBV4-2
DNA: TGTGCCAGCAGCCCCCCCGGAGGGGAGAATATTAGCTCCTACAATGAGCAGTTCTTC
CDR3: CASSPPGGENISSYNEQFF

D: .
size: few
J: TRBJ2-5
V: TRBV10-1
DNA: TGCGCCAGCAGTGAGCGTCTGGGGGACCACCAAGAGACCCAGTACTTC
CDR3: CASSERLGDHQETQYF

D: .
size: few
J: TRBJ2-2
V: TRBV6-4
DNA: TGTGCCAGCAGTGTCCAGGGAGACCACACCGGGGAGCTGTTTTTT
CDR3: CASSVQGDHTGELFF

D: .
size: .
J: TRBJ2-3
V: TRBV27
DNA: TGTGCCAGCAGTTGGGCAAGGGAGTCAGATACGCAGTATTTT
CDR3: CASSWARESDTQYF

D: .
size: .
J: TRBJ1-3
V: TRBV6-6
DNA: TGTGCCAGCGTTTCAGGGAGATTCTTCTCTGGAAACACCATATATTTT
CDR3: CASVSGRFFSGNTIYF

D: TRBD2
size: .
J: TRBJ2-5
V: TRBV7-8
DNA: TGTGCCAGCAGCTTAGAATTTGGGACTATGAAGACCCAGTACTTC
CDR3: CASSLEFGTMKTQYF

D: TRBD1
size: .
J: TRBJ1-1
V: TRBV18
DNA: TGTGCCAGCTCACTTGGCACAGGGGGGATTGGGAACACTGAAGCTTTCTTT
CDR3: CASSLGTGGIGNTEAFF

D: .
size: .
J: TRBJ1-3
V: TRBV29-1
DNA: TGCAGCGTCGCAGTCCTAGGAGGCTCTGGAAACACCATATATTTT
CDR3: CSVAVLGGSGNTIYF

D: TRBD1
size: .
J: TRBJ1-1
V: TRBV12-5
DNA: TGTGCTAGTGGTTTTTTTCTTGGAGGGCAGGGGGGCACTGAAGCTTTCTTT
CDR3: CASGFFLGGQGGTEAFF

D: .
size: .
J: TRBJ2-3
V: TRBV7-3
DNA: TGTGCCAGCAGCTTACGGGGCAGGGGTCCAGATACGCAGTATTTT
CDR3: CASSLRGRGPDTQYF

D: TRBD1
size: .
J: TRBJ1-1
V: TRBV29-1
DNA: TGCAGCGTTGAGTCGGGACAGGGTACTTTGTCGGAAGCTTTCTTT
CDR3: CSVESGQGTLSEAFF

D: .
size: .
J: TRBJ2-7
V: TRBV5-1
DNA: TGCGCCAGCAGCTTGGAAACCTCACCAGCCTACGAGCAGTACTTC
CDR3: CASSLETSPAYEQYF

D: .
size: .
J: TRBJ1-1
V: TRBV7-2
DNA: TGTGCCAGCAGCTTAGCCTGGTCCCAACCTGCTTTCTTT
CDR3: CASSLAWSQPAFF

D: TRBD2
size: .
J: TRBJ2-7
V: TRBV7-8
DNA: TGTGCCAGCAGCCTGAAGGCTAGCGGGAGAGGCGAGCAGTACTTC
CDR3: CASSLKASGRGEQYF

D: TRBD2
size: .
J: TRBJ2-5
V: TRBV5-4
DNA: TGTGCCAGCAGCTTTAGCGGGAGGGGAGAAGAGACCCAGTACTTC
CDR3: CASSFSGRGEETQYF

D: TRBD1
size: .
J: TRBJ2-7
V: TRBV5-1
DNA: TGCGCCAGCAGCTTGGCTACAGGGGACGAGCAGTACTTC
CDR3: CASSLATGDEQYF

D: TRBD1
size: few
J: TRBJ1-2
V: TRBV29-1
DNA: TGCAGCGCGCGGACAGGGGGAGATGGCTACACCTTC
CDR3: CSARTGGDGYTF

D: .
size: .
J: TRBJ1-5
V: TRBV4-2
DNA: TGTGCCAGCAGCCAAGAGGGGGGCGAAAATCAGCCCCAGCATTTT
CDR3: CASSQEGGENQPQHF

D: TRBD2
size: .
J: TRBJ2-2
V: TRBV30
DNA: TGTGCCTGGAGTCGGCTAGCGGTGAACACCGGGGAGCTGTTTTTT
CDR3: CAWSRLAVNTGELFF

D: .
size: few
J: TRBJ1-5
V: TRBV7-3
DNA: TGTGCCAGCAGCTACGGTCCTAACCAGCCCCAGCATTTT
CDR3: CASSYGPNQPQHF

D: TRBD2
size: .
J: TRBJ2-1
V: TRBV6-6
DNA: TGTGCCAGTTCCCGGACTAGGGACAATGAGCAGTTCTTC
CDR3: CASSRTRDNEQFF

D: TRBD1
size: .
J: TRBJ2-1
V: TRBV7-8
DNA: TGTGCCAGCAGTCCGAGGGTTGGGACAGGGTACAATGAGCAGTTCTTC
CDR3: CASSPRVGTGYNEQFF

D: TRBD1
size: .
J: TRBJ1-1
V: TRBV6-5
DNA: TGTGCCAGCAGTTACGCCTCTGGACAGGGGGCGGAAGCTTTCTTT
CDR3: CASSYASGQGAEAFF

D: .
size: once
J: TRBJ2-7
V: TRBV5-6
DNA: TGTGCCAGCAGCCGAGCCGGGGCAATCATCTACGAGCAGTACTTC
CDR3: CASSRAGAIIYEQYF

D: .
size: .
J: TRBJ1-4
V: TRBV6-5
DNA: TGTGCCAGCAGTTCAGTGAATGAAAAACTGTTTTTT
CDR3: CASSSVNEKLFF

D: TRBD1
size: .
J: TRBJ1-2
V: TRBV28
DNA: TGTGCCAGCAGTCACCTGGGACAGAGCTACACCTTC
CDR3: CASSHLGQSYTF

D: .
size: .
J: TRBJ2-2
V: TRBV29-1
DNA: TGCAGCGTTGTCAATTTGAACACCGGGGAGCTGTTTTTT
CDR3: CSVVNLNTGELFF

D: .
size: .
J: TRBJ1-3
V: TRBV2
DNA: TGTGCCAGCAGTTCTAGGACTCAATCGTCTGGAAACACCATATATTTT
CDR3: CASSSRTQSSGNTIYF

D: TRBD2
size: .
J: TRBJ2-3
V: TRBV25-1
DNA: TGTGCCAGCATGTTAGCGGGCAAGGGCACAGATACGCAGTATTTT
CDR3: CASMLAGKGTDTQYF

D: TRBD2
size: .
J: TRBJ2-1
V: TRBV2
DNA: TGTGCCAGCACCCAGTTTTTACTAGCGAACTCCTACAATGAGCAGTTCTTC
CDR3: CASTQFLLANSYNEQFF

D: .
size: .
J: TRBJ1-2
V: TRBV30
DNA: TGTGCCTGGAGTGTACGAGGGGGGGACTATGGCTACACCTTC
CDR3: CAWSVRGGDYGYTF

D: .
size: .
J: TRBJ1-1
V: TRBV4-3
DNA: TGCGCCAGCAGCGAAGTTGGGACTGAAGCTTTCTTT
CDR3: CASSEVGTEAFF

D: .
size: once
J: TRBJ2-2
V: TRBV30
DNA: TGTGCTTGTAGTCTTAAGAACACCGGGGAGCTGTTTTTT
CDR3: CACSLKNTGELFF